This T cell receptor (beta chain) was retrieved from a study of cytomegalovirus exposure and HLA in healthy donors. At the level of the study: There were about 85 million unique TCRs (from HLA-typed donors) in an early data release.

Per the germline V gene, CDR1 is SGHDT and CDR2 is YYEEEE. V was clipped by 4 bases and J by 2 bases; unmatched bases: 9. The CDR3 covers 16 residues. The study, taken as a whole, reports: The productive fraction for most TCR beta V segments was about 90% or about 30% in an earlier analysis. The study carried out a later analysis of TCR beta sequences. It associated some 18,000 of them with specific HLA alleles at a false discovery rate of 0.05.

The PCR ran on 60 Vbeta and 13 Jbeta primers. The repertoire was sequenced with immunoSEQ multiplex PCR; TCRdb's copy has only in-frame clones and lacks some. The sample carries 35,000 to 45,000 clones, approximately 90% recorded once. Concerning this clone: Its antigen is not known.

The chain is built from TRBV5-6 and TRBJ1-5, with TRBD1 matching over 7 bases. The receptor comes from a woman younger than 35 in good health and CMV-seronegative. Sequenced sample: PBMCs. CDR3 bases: TGTGCCAGCAGCCGATACCCTGACAGGGGCAATCAGCCCCAGCATTTT. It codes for CASSRYPDRGNQPQHF.